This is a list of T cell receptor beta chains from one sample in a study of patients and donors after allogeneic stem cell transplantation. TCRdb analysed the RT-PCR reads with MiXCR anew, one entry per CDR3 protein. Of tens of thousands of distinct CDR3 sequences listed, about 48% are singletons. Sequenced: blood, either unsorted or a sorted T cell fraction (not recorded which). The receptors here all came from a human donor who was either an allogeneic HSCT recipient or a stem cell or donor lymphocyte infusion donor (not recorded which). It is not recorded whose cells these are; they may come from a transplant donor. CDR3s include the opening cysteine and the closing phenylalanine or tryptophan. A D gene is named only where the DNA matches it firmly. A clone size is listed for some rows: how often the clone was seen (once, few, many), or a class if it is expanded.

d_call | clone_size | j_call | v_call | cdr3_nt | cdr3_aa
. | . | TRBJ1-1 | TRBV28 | TGTGCCAGCAGTATTACCGACTACACTGAAGCTTTCTTT | CASSITDYTEAFF
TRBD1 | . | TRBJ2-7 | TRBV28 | TGTGCCAGCAGTTTCTGGGACAGGGCCTACGAGCAGTACTTC | CASSFWDRAYEQYF
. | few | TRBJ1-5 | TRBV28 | TGTGCCAGCAGTTTCCCCAGCAGGGACAATCAGCCCCAGCATTTT | CASSFPSRDNQPQHF
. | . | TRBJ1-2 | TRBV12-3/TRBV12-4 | TGTGCCAGCACTTCCCAGGGGCGTAACTATGGCTACACCTTC | CASTSQGRNYGYTF
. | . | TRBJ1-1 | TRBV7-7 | TGTGCTACCCCTGAAGCTTTCTTT | CATPEAFF
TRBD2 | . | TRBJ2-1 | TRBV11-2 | TGTGCCAGCAGCGACATAGCGGGAGGGTTTTACAATGAGCAGTTCTTC | CASSDIAGGFYNEQFF
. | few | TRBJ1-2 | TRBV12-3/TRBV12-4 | TGTGCCAGCAGTCCCAGGGAGGTCTATGGCTACACCTTC | CASSPREVYGYTF
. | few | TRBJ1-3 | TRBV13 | TGTGCCAGCAGCTACACATACGCGTACGACTCTGGAAACACCATATATTTT | CASSYTYAYDSGNTIYF
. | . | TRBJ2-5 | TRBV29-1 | TGCAGCGTTGAGGATGGATCAGAGACCCAGTACTTC | CSVEDGSETQYF
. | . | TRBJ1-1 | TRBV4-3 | TGCGCCAGCAGCCAAGAATCGCAGGAGGAGGGAGCTTTCTTT | CASSQESQEEGAFF
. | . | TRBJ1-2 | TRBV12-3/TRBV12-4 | TGTGCCAGCAGATGGGGGGGAGGGCCCTATGGCTACACCTTC | CASRWGGGPYGYTF
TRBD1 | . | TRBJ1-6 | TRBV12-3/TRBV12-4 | TGTGCCAGCAGTTTAGCGACAGGGAATAATTCACCCCTCCACTTT | CASSLATGNNSPLHF
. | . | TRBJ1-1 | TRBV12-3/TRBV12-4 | TGTGCCAGCAGTCTCACAATGAATGAAGCTTTCTTT | CASSLTMNEAFF
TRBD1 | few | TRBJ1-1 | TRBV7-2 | TGTGCCAGCAGCGGACAGGTGAACACTGAAGCTTTCTTT | CASSGQVNTEAFF
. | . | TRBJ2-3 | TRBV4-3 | TGCGCCAGCAGCCAAGAGGGCAGGGGAACAGATACGCAGTATTTT | CASSQEGRGTDTQYF
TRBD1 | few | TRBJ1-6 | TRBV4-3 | TGCGCCAGCAGCCAAGTCGACAGGGGAAGATCACCCCTCCACTTT | CASSQVDRGRSPLHF
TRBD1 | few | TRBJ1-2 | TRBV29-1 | TGCAGCTTTGGTGCGGGACAGGGAGCTAACTATGGCTACACCTTC | CSFGAGQGANYGYTF
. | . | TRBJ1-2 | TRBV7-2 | TGTGCCAGCAGCTTAGCTTCCCAGTATGGCTACACCTTC | CASSLASQYGYTF
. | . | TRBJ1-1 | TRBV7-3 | TGTGCCAGCACACCCCCGGGAAGCACTGAAGCTTTCTTT | CASTPPGSTEAFF
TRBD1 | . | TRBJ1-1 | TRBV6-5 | TGTGCCAGCAGCTGGGGGACAGACACTGAAGCTTTCTTT | CASSWGTDTEAFF
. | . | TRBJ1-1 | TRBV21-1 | TGTGCCAGCAGCAGAGGGACTGCTGACTTCATGAACACTGAAGCTTTCTTT | CASSRGTADFMNTEAFF
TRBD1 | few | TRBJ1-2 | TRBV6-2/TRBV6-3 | TGTGCCAGCAGTCCGTTGGGGACAGGCCGCGGCTACACCTTC | CASSPLGTGRGYTF